These 17 T cell receptor beta chains were sequenced from one sample in a study of glioma-infiltrating T cells (dated by TCRdb to about 2016). Sequencing was performed on an Illumina MiSeq. The iRepertoire nested amplicon-rescue multiplex PCR (arm-PCR) platform was used to amplify TCR alpha and beta CDR3 regions from RNA. The public sequencing data were trimmed at Q25 with fastp and processed into clonotypes with MiXCR by TCRdb, which kept only in-frame beta chains. Here each entry gathers all rows of one CDR3 protein and keeps the most common genes and DNA. This sample gives tens of thousands of distinct CDR3 sequences in total; 20% to 25% of them show up just once. 6.7% of the sample belongs to the ten largest clones. Sequencing was performed on glioma tissue, nonneoplastic brain tissue, or PBMCs (not recorded which). All receptors come from a human donor with low-grade glioma or glioblastoma, undergoing nonglioma brain surgery, or in good health (not recorded which).

In this sample, this clonotype turned up once. The CDR3 protein is CASSFVTGYEQYF. The DNA of the CDR3 is TGTGCCAGCAGTTTTGTGACAGGTTACGAGCAGTACTTC. V is TRBV6-6 and J is TRBJ2-7; D perhaps matches TRBD1 (6 bases). With 4 bases removed from V and 4 bases from J, the gap between germline ends came to 11 bases. The V gene's germline CDR1 is MNHNY and CDR2 SVGAGI (reference sequence). The CDR3 totals 13 residues.

This clonotype was counted ten times or more. The rearrangement links TRBV20-1 to TRBJ2-1, with TRBD2 matching over 12 bases. V shed 3 bases, J shed 7 bases, and the junction held 4 bases outside the gene matches. CDR1 and CDR2 from the germline V gene are DFQATT and SNEGSKA (reference sequence). This CDR3 is 14 amino acids long. The chain's CDR3 is CSARTSGRGNEQFF. In DNA, the CDR3 is TGCAGTGCTAGGACTAGCGGGAGAGGTAATGAGCAGTTCTTC.

This chain links TRBV15 with TRBJ1-1; D gene unclear. Germline V gives CDR1 LNHNV, CDR2 YYDKDF (reference sequence). V was trimmed by 9 bases and J by 5 bases, leaving 16 bases between them. The CDR3 is 13 amino acids. The CDR3: CATQRDWFTEAFF. CDR3 coding DNA: TGTGCCACACAACGGGATTGGTTTACTGAAGCTTTCTTT.

This clonotype turned up a few times. A single base separates this from a much larger clone, so it may be a read error. The J gene is TRBJ2-3, the V gene TRBV6-1; 12 bases fit TRBD2. The CDR3 is 15 amino acids. CDR1 is MNHNS and CDR2 is SASEGT in the germline V gene. The CDR3 DNA reads as TGTGTCAGCAAATCTAGCGGGAGGGCCTCAGATACGCAGTATTTT. Its translation: CVSKSSGRASDTQYF.

This clonotype was counted at least ten times. This sequence joins TRBV2 and TRBJ1-2; D remains unclear. Trimming shortened V by 7 bases and J by 2 bases, and 11 bases separated the two germline ends. The CDR3 loop spans 13 amino acids. Germline assignment: CDR1 SNHLY and CDR2 FYNNEI. CDR3 bases: TGTGCCAGCATTATCAGGTTCAACTATGGCTACACCTTC. It codes for CASIIRFNYGYTF.

This clonotype came up many times. V usage is TRBV20-1 and J usage is TRBJ1-2; D unclear. The CDR3 length is 11 residues. Trimming shortened V by 5 bases and J by 7 bases, and 11 bases separated the two germline ends. Germline-derived CDR1 and CDR2 are DFQATT and SNEGSKA (reference sequence). CDR3 nucleotide sequence: TGCAGTGCTCACGAGCCCGCTGGCTACACCTTC. Protein sequence: CSAHEPAGYTF.

This clonotype occurred many times. The chain uses TRBV6-1 and TRBJ1-5; 8 bases fit TRBD1. The V gene end was trimmed by 5 bases and the J gene end by 4 bases; junction bases not matched to a gene: 16. Looked up from germline, CDR1 is MNHNS and CDR2 is SASEGT. The CDR3 contains 18 residues. The CDR3 region is CASSFAQPSQGGNQPQHF. The CDR3 DNA follows: TGTGCCAGCAGTTTCGCACAACCCTCACAGGGGGGGAATCAGCCCCAGCATTTT.

The chain joins TRBV11-3 to TRBJ2-3; 7 positions match TRBD2. There are 15 residues in the CDR3. The germline CDR1 and CDR2 sequences are SGHNT and YENEEA. V lost 1 base to trimming and J lost 2 bases; unmatched junction nucleotides: 3. The CDR3 coding sequence is TGTGCCAGCAGCTTAGGAAGACTAGCCACAGATACGCAGTATTTT. Protein product: CASSLGRLATDTQYF.

About this clonotype: The junction shows a germline mismatch at one end, possibly a read error. This chain links TRBV15 with TRBJ1-3, with TRBD1 matching 8 bases. Germline V gives CDR1 LNHNV, CDR2 YYDKDF (reference sequence). CDR3 length: 16 amino acids. For the CDR3, the DNA is TGTGCCACCAGCAGGGGACAGGTCCGCGCTGGAAACACCAGAGATTTT. Its translation is CATSRGQVRAGNTRDF.

The count of this clonotype is one. The J gene is TRBJ2-1, the V gene TRBV19; 9 bases align to TRBD2. The length of the CDR3 is 14 residues. The V segment lost 6 bases and the J segment 7 bases; nucleotides outside the gene matches: 7. The germline gives CDR1 LNHDA, CDR2 SQIVND (reference sequence). DNA of the CDR3: TGTGCCAGTAGGGCAGCGGGAGGCCCAAATGAGCAGTTCTTC. Residues: CASRAAGGPNEQFF.

This clonotype occurred many times. The CDR3 reads CASSQDPRRDRERNSPLHF. The CDR3 region has the DNA TGTGCCAGCAGCCAAGATCCCCGTCGGGACAGGGAACGCAATTCACCCCTCCACTTT. The chain carries TRBV14 and TRBJ1-6; 9 bases align to TRBD1. CDR3 size: 19 residues. Germline CDR1 and CDR2: SGHDN and FVKESK. The junction had 13 bases not matched to a gene; V was cut back by 0 bases and J by 7 bases.

The rearrangement joins TRBV18 to TRBJ1-1; D not resolved. V was pared by 2 bases and J by 3 bases, with 10 bases between. CDR1 and CDR2 from the germline V gene are KGHSH and LQKENI. The CDR3 totals 14 residues. The CDR3 nucleotides are TGTGCCAGCTCACCAGGTGCCGGAGACACTGAAGCTTTCTTT. It encodes CASSPGAGDTEAFF.

This clonotype was recorded many times. The V gene is TRBV4-1, the J gene TRBJ2-1, with D maybe TRBD2 (7 bases). Germline loops: CDR1 MGHRA, CDR2 YSYEKL. V lost 0 bases to trimming and J lost 7 bases, with 13 bases between them. The CDR3 is 15 amino acids. This chain's CDR3 is CASSQEGGRGNEQFF. CDR3 DNA sequence: TGCGCCAGCAGCCAAGAAGGGGGGAGGGGAAATGAGCAGTTCTTC.

A remark on this clonotype: A much larger clone differs from this one at a single base, so this may be a read error. V usage is TRBV7-2 and J usage is TRBJ2-5; 12 nucleotides agree with TRBD1. CDR3 length: 17 residues. With V trimmed by 3 bases and J by 7 bases, 12 bases remained unmatched. CDR1 is SGHTA, CDR2 FQGNSA, per germline. DNA for the CDR3: TGTGCCAGCAGCTTCGGGACAGGGGGCTTTAGGGGAGGGACCCAGTACTTC. Its translation: CASSFGTGGFRGGTQYF. The complete variable domain, with remaining parts taken from reference TRBV7-2 and TRBJ2-5, reads GAGVSQSPSNKVTEKGKDVELRCDPISGHTALYWYRQSLGQGLEFLIYFQGNSAPDKSGLPSDRFSAERTGGSVSTLTIQRTQQEDSAVYLCASSFGTGGFRGGTQYFGPGTRLLVL.

In its sample, this clonotype was seen many times. CDR3 protein: CATSAQGGGGSPLHF. As DNA, the CDR3 is TGTGCCACCAGCGCCCAGGGAGGGGGAGGCTCACCCCTCCACTTT. V is TRBV15 and J is TRBJ1-6; weak D call: TRBD1 (6 bases). Germline V gene sequence: CDR1 LNHNV, CDR2 YYDKDF (reference sequence). Trimming pared 5 bases from V and 10 bases from J, leaving 18 bases between. CDR3 length: 15 amino acids.

This clonotype has ten or more counts. This chain links TRBV27 with TRBJ2-1, with 9 bases fitting TRBD2. This CDR3 is built from 13 residues. Germline-derived CDR1 and CDR2 are MNHEY and SMNVEV (reference sequence). The V and J ends lost 6 bases and 7 bases, in that order; junction bases with no gene match: 4. This CDR3 is CASSQGLANEQFF. The DNA of the CDR3 is TGTGCCAGCAGCCAGGGACTAGCAAATGAGCAGTTCTTC.

This clonotype was counted at least ten times. The CDR3 protein is CASSQDVGGRGAFF. The DNA of the CDR3 is TGTGCCAGCAGCCAAGACGTAGGGGGACGGGGAGCTTTCTTT. The chain employs TRBV3-1 and TRBJ1-1, with D perhaps TRBD1 (6 bases). From germline, CDR1 is LGHDT and CDR2 YNNKEL (reference sequence). CDR3 length: 14 amino acids. With 0 bases removed from V and 10 bases from J, the gap between germline ends came to 15 bases.